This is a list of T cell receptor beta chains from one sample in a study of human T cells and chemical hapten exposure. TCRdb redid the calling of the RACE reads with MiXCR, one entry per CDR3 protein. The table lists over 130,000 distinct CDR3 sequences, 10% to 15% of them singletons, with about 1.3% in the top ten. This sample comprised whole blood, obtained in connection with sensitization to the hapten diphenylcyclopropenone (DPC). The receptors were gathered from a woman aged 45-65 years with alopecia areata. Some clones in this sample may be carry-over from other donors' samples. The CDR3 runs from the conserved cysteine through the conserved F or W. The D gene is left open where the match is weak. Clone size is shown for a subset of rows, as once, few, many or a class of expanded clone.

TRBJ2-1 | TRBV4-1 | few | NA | CASSSPREQFF | TGCGCCAGCAGCTCACCTAGAGAGCAGTTCTTC
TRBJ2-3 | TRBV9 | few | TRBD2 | CASSLDGTSGDTQYF | TGTGCCAGCAGCTTAGACGGGACTAGCGGAGATACGCAGTATTTT
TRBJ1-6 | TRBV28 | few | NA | CASSLWPYSPLHF | TGTGCCAGCAGTTTATGGCCGTATTCACCCCTCCACTTT
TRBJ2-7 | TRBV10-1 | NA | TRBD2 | CASSSGGSYEQYF | TGCGCCAGCAGTAGCGGGGGATCCTACGAGCAGTACTTC
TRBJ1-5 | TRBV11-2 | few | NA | CASSLDLVGQPQHF | TGTGCCAGCAGCTTAGATCTAGTTGGGCAGCCCCAGCATTTT
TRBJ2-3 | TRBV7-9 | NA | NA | CAIQGDTQYF | TGTGCCATACAGGGAGATACGCAGTATTTT
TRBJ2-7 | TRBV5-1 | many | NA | CASSLDGGALREQYF | TGCGCCAGCAGCTTGGATGGGGGAGCCCTACGGGAGCAGTACTTC
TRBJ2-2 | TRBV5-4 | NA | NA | CASSLIARTGELFF | TGTGCCAGCAGCTTGATCGCGCGGACCGGGGAGCTGTTTTTT
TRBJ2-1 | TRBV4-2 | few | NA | CASSQPVTSIEDNEQFF | TGTGCCAGCAGCCAGCCCGTTACTAGCATCGAGGACAATGAGCAGTTCTTC
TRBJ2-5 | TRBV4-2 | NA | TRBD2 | CASSQNRGRALETQYF | TGTGCCAGCAGCCAAAACCGCGGGAGGGCCCTGGAGACCCAGTACTTC
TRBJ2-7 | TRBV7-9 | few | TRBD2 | CASSLLAGVGYEQYF | TGTGCCAGCAGCTTACTAGCGGGAGTCGGCTACGAGCAGTACTTC
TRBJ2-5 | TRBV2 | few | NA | CASGWTKETQYF | TGTGCCAGCGGCTGGACCAAAGAGACCCAGTACTTC
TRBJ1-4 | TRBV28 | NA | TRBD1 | CASSTRTGRNEKLFF | TGTGCCAGCAGTACCCGGACAGGGCGGAATGAAAAACTGTTTTTT
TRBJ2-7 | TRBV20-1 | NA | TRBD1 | CSASQGTDPYEQYF | TGCAGTGCTAGTCAAGGGACAGATCCCTACGAGCAGTACTTC
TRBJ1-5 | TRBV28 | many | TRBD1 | CASSLPGQGVNQPQHF | TGTGCCAGCAGTTTACCGGGACAGGGCGTCAATCAGCCCCAGCATTTT
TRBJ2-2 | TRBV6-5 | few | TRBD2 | CASMAGGPTGELFF | TGTGCCAGCATGGCGGGAGGGCCGACCGGGGAGCTGTTTTTT
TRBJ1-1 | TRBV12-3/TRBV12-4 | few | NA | CASRQRSRNTEAFF | TGTGCCAGCCGCCAGCGATCACGGAACACTGAAGCTTTCTTT
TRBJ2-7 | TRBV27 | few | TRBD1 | CASRADRESSYEQYF | TGTGCCAGCAGAGCCGACAGGGAGAGCTCCTACGAGCAGTACTTC
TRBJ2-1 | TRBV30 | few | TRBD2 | CAWRRGLAEQFF | TGTGCCTGGAGGAGAGGACTAGCGGAGCAGTTCTTC
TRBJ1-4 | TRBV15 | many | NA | CATSRAPNEKLFF | TGTGCCACCAGCAGAGCCCCGAATGAAAAACTGTTTTTT
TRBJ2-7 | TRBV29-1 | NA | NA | CSVAPGSEQYF | TGCAGCGTTGCGCCCGGGAGCGAGCAGTACTTC
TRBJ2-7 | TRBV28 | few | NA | CASSSGTVIYEQYF | TGTGCCAGCAGTTCAGGGACGGTGATCTACGAGCAGTACTTC
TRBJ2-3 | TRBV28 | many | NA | CASRSTDTQYF | TGTGCCAGCCGATCAACAGATACGCAGTATTTT
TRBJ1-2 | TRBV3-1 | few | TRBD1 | CASSQRGQANYGYTF | TGTGCCAGCAGCCAGAGGGGACAGGCTAACTATGGCTACACCTTC
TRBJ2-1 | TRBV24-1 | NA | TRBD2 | CATSDSLGGSSYNEQFF | TGTGCCACCAGTGATTCCCTTGGCGGGAGCTCCTACAATGAGCAGTTCTTC
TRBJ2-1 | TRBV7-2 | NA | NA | CASSFRHNEQFF | TGTGCCAGCAGCTTCCGACACAATGAGCAGTTCTTC
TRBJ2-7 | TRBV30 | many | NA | CAWSVGGVLYEQYF | TGTGCCTGGAGTGTCGGCGGGGTCCTCTACGAGCAGTACTTC